This T cell receptor (beta chain) was sequenced for a study of T cells in Graves' hyperthyroidism and ophthalmopathy. Using RNA transcripts as the source, TCR beta CDR3 regions were amplified. When the TCR CDR3 underwent first-round RT-PCR, the HTBI primer set was used. TCRdb re-analysed the multiplex PCR reads in MiXCR, keeping a single row per CDR3 protein. Found here are about 560,000 distinct CDR3 sequences, approximately 15% of them singletons; the top ten hold about 17%. Trimming stripped 2 bases from V and 5 bases from J, with 13 bases between. Germline V gives CDR1 SEHNR, CDR2 FQNEAQ (reference sequence). CDR3 length: 14 amino acids.

The sample taken for sequencing was blood. The sequence was obtained from a woman under 30 with Graves' hyperthyroidism. The gene calls are TRBV7-9 and TRBJ2-7, with TRBD2 as a possible D gene (6 bases). In DNA form, the CDR3 reads TGTGCCAGCAGCTTAAATCCAGGGACTCACGAGCAGTACTTC. This translates into CASSLNPGTHEQYF.